Presented here are 25 T cell receptor beta chains from one specimen sequenced in a study of shared T cell receptors in the human thymus (dated by TCRdb to about 2021). The library was prepared using the immunoSEQ multiplex PCR assay. As stored in TCRdb, this immuneACCESS dataset retains in-frame rearrangements with V and J assigned. A fraction of the clones does not appear; measured against another copy, unresolved V genes explain less than half of the discrepancy, and the remainder lacks a known reason. Counted in this sample were 600,000 to 900,000 clones; 70% to 90% of them appeared once. The ten largest clonotypes hold over 0.008% of the sample. Another study also made use of these data, one on human thymus T cells.

Sequencing input: thymocytes. The receptors come from a girl in the first two years of life with a congenital heart defect. Donor details come from another sample of the same person, matched by shared clones.

In this sample, this clone turned up a few times. The chain joins TRBV5-1 to TRBJ2-1; D is perhaps TRBD1 (6 bases). Germline V lookup: CDR1 SGHRS, CDR2 YFSETQ. The CDR3 is made up of 18 amino acids. With 7 bases removed from V and 3 bases from J, the gap between germline ends came to 26 bases. Written as DNA, the CDR3 is TGCGCCAGCTCAAAGCCCCCACACAGGGTAAAGGGCTACAATGAGCAGTTCTTC. This translates into CASSKPPHRVKGYNEQFF.

The CDR3 sequence: CAISGQGLTDTQYF. CDR3 DNA sequence: TGTGCCATCAGCGGACAGGGCCTCACAGATACGCAGTATTTT. V gene TRBV10-3 combines with J gene TRBJ2-3; 8 nucleotides align to TRBD1. Germline V gene data show CDR1 as ENHRY and CDR2 as SYGVKD. The CDR3 has 14 residues. J lost 2 bases, V lost 6 bases, and 4 bases had no gene match.

The chain joins TRBV6-5 to TRBJ1-1; D gene uncertain. The CDR3 has 16 amino acids. Germline V lookup: CDR1 MNHEY, CDR2 SVGAGI. V lost 4 bases and J lost 1, with 16 bases in between. Written as DNA, the CDR3 is TGTGCCAGCAGTTGGGTCGACTCTCGCCCGAACACTGAAGCTTTCTTT. It specifies CASSWVDSRPNTEAFF.

J is TRBJ1-1 and V is TRBV19; perhaps TRBD1 as D (6 bases). The germline V gene encodes CDR1 LNHDA and CDR2 SQIVND (reference sequence). This CDR3 is 14 amino acids long. The V and J ends lost 0 bases and 5 bases respectively, with 10 bases between them. CDR3 loop: CASSIDSRGTEAFF. CDR3 in DNA: TGTGCCAGTAGTATAGATAGTAGGGGGACTGAAGCTTTCTTT.

This rearrangement joins TRBV27 to TRBJ2-7, with 9 bases aligning to TRBD1. Unmatched junction bases numbered 12, after V lost 2 bases and J lost 7 bases. The CDR3 totals 16 residues. Germline-derived CDR1 and CDR2 are MNHEY and SMNVEV (reference sequence). The CDR3 coding sequence is TGTGCCAGCAGTTTAGCCCCCGGGACAGGGAATAGGGAGCAGTACTTC. Residues: CASSLAPGTGNREQYF.

V usage is TRBV5-6 and J usage is TRBJ1-1; D uncertain. From germline, CDR1 is SGHDT and CDR2 YYEEEE. V dropped 4 bases and J dropped 1 base, with 11 bases sitting between them. The CDR3 spans 14 residues. CDR3 bases: TGTGCCAGCAGCCTCCCCCTTAGGAACACTGAAGCTTTCTTT. This codes for CASSLPLRNTEAFF.

This chain links TRBV9 with TRBJ2-7, with TRBD1 identical over 7 bases. Looked up from germline, CDR1 is SGDLS and CDR2 is YYNGEE. The J segment lost 5 bases and the V segment lost 4 bases, leaving 6 bases of the junction unmatched. CDR3 length equals 13 residues. The CDR3 reads CASSPGQHHEQYF. The CDR3 DNA reads as TGTGCCAGCAGCCCGGGACAGCACCACGAGCAGTACTTC. The entire variable domain, with the rest obtained from reference TRBV9 and TRBJ2-7, is as follows: DSGVTQTPKHLITATGQRVTLRCSPRSGDLSVYWYQQSLDQGLQFLIQYYNGEERAKGNILERFSAQQFPDLHSELNLSSLELGDSALYFCASSPGQHHEQYFGPGTRLTVT.

The rearrangement links TRBV28 to TRBJ1-6; D is possibly TRBD1 (6 bases). This CDR3 has 14 residues. The ends were cut back, 3 bases at V and 11 bases at J, with 14 bases in the middle. Germline-derived CDR1 and CDR2 are MDHEN and SYDVKM. Here the CDR3 DNA reads TGTGCCAGCAGTTTGACAGGCCAAGCGGCACCCCTCCACTTT. Translation: CASSLTGQAAPLHF. The full variable domain, with the rest looked up from reference TRBV28 and TRBJ1-6, is DVKVTQSSRYLVKRTGEKVFLECVQDMDHENMFWYRQDPGLGLRLIYFSYDVKMKEKGDIPEGYSVSREKKERFSLILESASTNQTSMYLCASSLTGQAAPLHFGNGTRLTVT.

This chain joins TRBV20-1 and TRBJ2-7; D might be TRBD1 (6 bases). Trimming removed 4 bases at V and 3 bases at J, with 7 bases between. CDR3 size: 11 residues. The V gene's germline CDR1 is DFQATT and CDR2 SNEGSKA (reference sequence). CDR3 loop: CSATGVYEQYF. Written as DNA, the CDR3 is TGCAGTGCTACAGGGGTCTACGAGCAGTACTTC.

On this clone itself: Relative to the germline gene, one junction end is altered; a read error may explain this. This chain links TRBV6-1 with TRBJ1-2; D uncertain. Per the germline V gene, CDR1 is MNHNS and CDR2 is SASEGT. This CDR3 comprises 11 residues. The CDR3 reads CASSNRKPPFF. CDR3 DNA sequence: TGTGCCAGCAGTAACCGTAAGCCCCCCTTCTTC.

This chain joins TRBV4-3 and TRBJ1-2; D unresolved. V was pared by 1 base and J by 4 bases, with 13 bases between. CDR1 is LGHNA, CDR2 YSLEER, per germline. This CDR3 has 15 residues. Here the CDR3 DNA reads TGCGCCAGCAGCCAAGTGGTTCGGGTCAGCTATGGCTACACCTTC. This gives the protein CASSQVVRVSYGYTF.

The chain recombines TRBV14 with TRBJ1-1; D remains ambiguous. With 7 bases removed from V and 3 bases from J, the gap between germline ends came to 18 bases. CDR1 is SGHDN, CDR2 FVKESK, per germline. There are 15 residues in the CDR3. The DNA of the CDR3 is TGTGCCAGCAAAGACTTGAGGGAGCTGGACACTGAAGCTTTCTTT. It is translated as CASKDLRELDTEAFF.

The CDR3 DNA reads as TGTGCCAGCAGCTTACGGGGGGAGGAGACCCAGTACTTC. Amino acids: CASSLRGEETQYF. The rearrangement joins TRBV7-4 to TRBJ2-5; TRBD2 matches 7 bases. Germline V gives CDR1 SGHVT, CDR2 SQSDAQ. Losses at the gene ends were 2 bases for V and 5 bases for J; bases not matched to a gene: 2. CDR3 length: 13 residues.

The rearrangement links TRBV7-8 to TRBJ2-5, with D maybe TRBD1 (5 bases). The CDR3 length is 17 residues. V lost 1 base and J lost 3, with 18 bases in between. Germline CDR1 and CDR2: SGHVS and FQNEAQ. CDR3 nucleotides: TGTGCCAGCAGCTTAGTAGGGGATCCCCGTTGTGAAGAGACCCAGTACTTC. Translating gives CASSLVGDPRCEETQYF.

The rearrangement joins TRBV28 to TRBJ1-1, with TRBD1 matching 8 bases. CDR3 size: 15 residues. The germline V gene encodes CDR1 MDHEN and CDR2 SYDVKM. V shed 6 bases and J 2 bases; nucleotides not matched to a gene: 8. CDR3 DNA: TGTGCCAGCAGCCTACTGGACAGGGTCAACACTGAAGCTTTCTTT. Protein sequence: CASSLLDRVNTEAFF.

This chain joins TRBV13 and TRBJ2-3, with TRBD2 identical over 10 bases. The germline V gene encodes CDR1 PRHDT and CDR2 FYEKMQ (reference sequence). There are 18 residues in the CDR3. J was trimmed by 6 bases and V by 6 bases; bases with no gene match: 18. The CDR3 loop is CASSSPSGERGGHDTQYF. The CDR3 bases are TGTGCCAGCAGTTCACCTTCAGGGGAGCGGGGGGGCCATGATACGCAGTATTTT. The complete variable domain, with remaining parts taken from reference TRBV13 and TRBJ2-3, reads AAGVIQSPRHLIKEKRETATLKCYPIPRHDTVYWYQQGPGQDPQFLISFYEKMQSDKGSIPDRFSAQQFSDYHSELNMSSLELGDSALYFCASSSPSGERGGHDTQYFGPGTRLTVL.

The chain combines TRBV14 with TRBJ1-2; D remains ambiguous. Trimming cost V 4 bases and J 0 bases, with 9 bases left between them. CDR3 length: 14 amino acids. In germline, CDR1 is SGHDN, CDR2 FVKESK. In DNA, the CDR3 is TGTGCCAGCAGCCCACCTTTAGCTAACTATGGCTACACCTTC. Protein: CASSPPLANYGYTF.

The chain employs TRBV2 and TRBJ1-5; D possibly corresponds to TRBD1 (5 bases). V gave up 7 bases and J gave up 0 bases, with 10 bases separating them. The CDR3 contains 14 residues. Germline CDR1 SNHLY, CDR2 FYNNEI. The CDR3 here is CASKEGVSNQPQHF. The CDR3, as DNA: TGTGCCAGCAAAGAAGGGGTTAGCAATCAGCCCCAGCATTTT.

V is TRBV5-6 and J is TRBJ2-7; D gene ambiguous. Trimming took off 1 base at V and 5 bases at J, with 10 bases between the two ends. Looked up from germline, CDR1 is SGHDT and CDR2 is YYEEEE. The CDR3 covers 13 residues. CDR3 in DNA: TGTGCCAGCAGCTTGACATCTAGTAACGAGCAGTACTTC. Protein product: CASSLTSSNEQYF.

In this sample, this clone turned up once. This chain joins TRBV27 and TRBJ2-2; 8 positions match TRBD1. Trimming cost V 0 bases and J 4 bases; bases outside gene matches: 10. Germline V gene sequence: CDR1 MNHEY, CDR2 SMNVEV (reference sequence). The CDR3 sequence is 18 residues long. The CDR3 nucleotides read TGTGCCAGCAGTTTATCGAGTGTGGGGACAGGTTCCACCGGGGAGCTGTTTTTT. As protein: CASSLSSVGTGSTGELFF.

For this clone: The junction departs from the called germline gene at one end, perhaps through a read error. This sequence joins TRBV28 and TRBJ2-4; TRBD1 might be the D (5 bases). This CDR3 contains 17 residues. In germline, CDR1 is MDHEN, CDR2 SYDVKM. CDR3 bases: TGTGCCAGCAGCTTATGGAACAGGCTGGAGGCCAAAAACATTCAGTACTTC. This sequence encodes CASSLWNRLEAKNIQYF.

V and J are TRBV28 and TRBJ1-2, with a tentative D call TRBD1 (6 bases). Trimming shortened V by 2 bases and J by 3 bases, and 13 bases separated the two germline ends. CDR3 length: 15 amino acids. The germline CDR1 and CDR2 sequences are MDHEN and SYDVKM. The DNA of the CDR3 is TGTGCCAGCAGTTTAACTACGGGGGGCGACTATGGCTACACCTTC. Amino acid sequence: CASSLTTGGDYGYTF.

The chain recombines TRBV27 with TRBJ2-2, with TRBD1 as a possible D gene (5 bases). Germline loops: CDR1 MNHEY, CDR2 SMNVEV (reference sequence). The CDR3 is made up of 14 amino acids. V was pared by 1 base and J by 6 bases, with 9 bases between. CDR3 protein: CASSLLGVPGELFF. CDR3 nucleotides: TGTGCCAGCAGTTTATTAGGGGTCCCCGGGGAGCTGTTTTTT.

The V and J genes are TRBV29-1 and TRBJ2-1, with D maybe TRBD1 (5 bases). Germline CDR1 and CDR2: SQVTM and ANQGSEA. The length of the CDR3 is 14 residues. Trimming stripped 6 bases from V and 4 bases from J, with 16 bases between. CDR3 amino acids: CSVTAQERYNEQFF. The CDR3 DNA reads as TGCAGCGTGACAGCACAGGAAAGATACAATGAGCAGTTCTTC.

Here the CDR3 DNA reads TGTGCCAGCAGTTTCCGGCGGGGGCCGAGCACAGATACGCAGTATTTT. As protein: CASSFRRGPSTDTQYF. The chain joins TRBV27 to TRBJ2-3; D is perhaps TRBD2 (7 bases). Germline V gene data show CDR1 as MNHEY and CDR2 as SMNVEV (reference sequence). V was shortened by 3 bases and J by 0 bases, with 13 bases between the two germline ends. The CDR3 totals 16 residues.